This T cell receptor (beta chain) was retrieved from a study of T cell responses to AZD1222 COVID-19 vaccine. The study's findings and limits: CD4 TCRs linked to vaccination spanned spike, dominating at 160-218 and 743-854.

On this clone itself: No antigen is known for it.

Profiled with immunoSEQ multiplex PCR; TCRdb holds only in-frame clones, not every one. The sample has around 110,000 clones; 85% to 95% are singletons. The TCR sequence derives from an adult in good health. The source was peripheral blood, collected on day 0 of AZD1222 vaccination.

The DNA of the CDR3 is TGTGCCAGCAGCAGGGGGGGCTTCGAGCAGTACTTC. Protein sequence: CASSRGGFEQYF. This sequence joins TRBV13 and TRBJ2-7; D possibly corresponds to TRBD2 (7 bases). The germline gives CDR1 PRHDT, CDR2 FYEKMQ (reference sequence). Between the trimmed V and J ends, which lost 5 bases and 6 bases, there was a span of 11 bases. CDR3 size: 12 residues. The variable domain in full, completed from reference TRBV13 and TRBJ2-7, reads AAGVIQSPRHLIKEKRETATLKCYPIPRHDTVYWYQQGPGQDPQFLISFYEKMQSDKGSIPDRFSAQQFSDYHSELNMSSLELGDSALYFCASSRGGFEQYFGPGTRLTVT.